This TCR beta chain was sequenced for a study of blood T cell repertoires in COVID-19. Assay used: immunoSEQ multiplex PCR; TCRdb lists only in-frame clones, some missing. The sample contains around 41,000 clones, approximately 86% of which appear only once. The CDR3 has 19 residues. The specimen sequenced was peripheral blood. This TCR was recovered from a woman aged 80 or over with active COVID-19. The V gene is TRBV21-1, the J gene TRBJ2-4; TRBD1, the table's D call, was not compared with the DNA. TRBV21-1 is classified as a pseudogene. The CDR3 DNA follows: TGTGCCAGCAGCAAAGCCCGGGACAGGGGTGTTAGGGCCAAAAACATTCAGTACTTC. Translation gives CASSKARDRGVRAKNIQYF.